This TCR beta chain was recorded in a study of radiation and T cells in renal cell carcinoma. The CDR3 is made up of 14 amino acids. CDR1 and CDR2 (germline): MNHNS, SASEGT. V lost 4 bases, J lost 6 bases, and 15 bases lay in between. Treatment noted: treatment-naive control, cytoreductive nephrectomy. The patient's renal cell carcinoma had clear cell pathology. Sequencing was performed with immunoSEQ multiplex PCR; in TCRdb, only in-frame clones are kept and a portion is missing. The repertoire holds more than 15,000 clones, with roughly 60% as singletons. The sequence was obtained from a man in his fifties with renal cell carcinoma. The rearrangement links TRBV6-1 to TRBJ1-2; D possibly corresponds to TRBD1 (6 bases). This material consisted of tumor tissue, taken from a patient whose treatment was nephrectomy without radiotherapy. Here the CDR3 DNA reads TGTGCCAGCAGTGGTAACAGGGCTCTTGATGGCTACACCTTC. Its protein product is CASSGNRALDGYTF.